A single T cell receptor (beta chain) is shown here with its context. This clonotype turned up a few times. Its specific antigen is unknown. No base qualities exist here, and no much larger clone lies one base off it. The germline V gene gives CDR1 as KGHSH and CDR2 as LQKENI. Including the terminal cysteine and phenylalanine, the CDR3 comprises 15 residues. The DNA shown is the 45-base CDR3, in frame from base 1. Trimming takes 2 bases from V and 2 bases from J, and the germline ends sit 10 bases apart. Stable Graves' hyperthyroidism was defined as no progression to ophthalmopathy during 18 months of follow-up. Hyperthyroidism patients were aged 18 to 65 years and newly diagnosed, with disease duration of less than 2 months. Any patient with an uncontrolled infection, another autoimmune disease, pregnancy or lactation was excluded. Clinical symptoms, serum thyroxine and TRAb, thyroid ultrasound, and orbital computed tomography formed the basis for the diagnoses. PBMCs were isolated from more than 8 ml of fresh peripheral blood by Ficoll-Paque density gradient centrifugation. Total RNA was extracted with Trizol reagent, and quality was checked on an Agilent 2100 Bioanalyzer.

The data were obtained in a study of T cells in Graves' hyperthyroidism and ophthalmopathy (dated by TCRdb to the late 2010s). About the full investigation: Peripheral blood samples were taken at the time of initial diagnosis, prior to any treatment. The roughly 100 discovery patients were randomly split 7:3 into training and test sets. After sampling, hyperthyroidism patients received methimazole starting at 30 mg daily, and ophthalmopathy patients received high-dose intravenous methylprednisolone. In roughly six Graves' hyperthyroidism patients, the study also compared T-cell repertoires from thyroid tissue with T-cell repertoires from blood. According to the paper, TCR Vbeta CDR3 sequencing was carried out on some 140 peripheral blood samples, which came from under 50 ophthalmopathy, 70 to 80 hyperthyroidism and roughly 17 progressor patients. A discovery cohort of about 95 patients, approximately 44 with Graves' ophthalmopathy and approximately 60 with stable Graves' hyperthyroidism, was used to find distinguishing TCR V-J signatures. An independent validation cohort of 18 to 20 hyperthyroidism patients and about 16 patients who later progressed to ophthalmopathy tested prospective prediction of ophthalmopathy.

TCR beta CDR3 regions were amplified from RNA transcripts. For the first round of RT-PCR on the TCR CDR3, the HTBI primer set was used together with the Qiagen OneStep RT-PCR kit. The libraries were constructed in a second round of multiplex PCR and then size-selected and purified. Libraries were sequenced paired-end with 100 bp reads on an Illumina HiSeq2000. On the authors' methods: SOAPnuke was used to process the raw data, removing reads that contained adapters or uncalled bases, had a mean Phred below 15, or lacked an exact match to the constant primer or identifier. COPE v1.2.5 was used to merge high-quality paired reads, and clonotypes were defined as unique nucleotide sequences. Clonotypes were aligned to IMGT TRBV, TRBD and TRBJ reference segments using MiTCR v1.1. The analysis was restricted to V-J combinations with a frequency above 0.0001, which together covered 99% to 99.2% of the repertoires. The TCS score was defined as the ratio of F50 (clonal expansion) to E x V (chaos), calculated using BLOSUM62-based TCRdist between CDR3 peptides within each V-J. Welch's t-statistics and random forest reduced roughly 500 V-J features to some 14, which were used in a naive Bayes classifier (R e1071). TCRdb reprocessing: public reads trimmed at Q25 with fastp, clones called with MiXCR, in-frame beta chains kept. Each CDR3 protein gets just one entry, which takes the most common genes and DNA from the rows behind it. TCRdb assigned the V and J calls; the authors' analysis was not used. This sample comprises some 560,000 distinct CDR3 sequences, 11% to 15% of them detected only once. Around 14% of the sample rests with the top ten.

What the study reported, not specific to this receptor: Sample size was not statistically predetermined, and blinding of investigators to group allocation was not performed. Ophthalmopathy was separated from stable hyperthyroidism by a 13 V-J signature model, with approximately 85% sensitivity and about 84% specificity obtained in cross-validation and 80%/75% obtained in testing. During validation, the model predicted progression to ophthalmopathy a median of roughly six months ahead of onset, with 60% to 71% sensitivity and under 85% specificity. Blood samples also contained most of the expanded thyroid clonotypes (frequency above 0.001), which suggests that blood repertoires may reflect thyroid immune responses.

Sequenced material: blood. This TCR came from a woman between 35 and 50 years old with Graves' hyperthyroidism. This receptor chain uses TRBV18 and TRBJ2-4; the D gene assignment is ambiguous. The DNA sequence is TGTGCCAGCTCACCATCCAGGAACCCCAAAAACATTCAGTACTTC. This yields the protein CASSPSRNPKNIQYF.